A selection of T cell receptor beta chains follows, all from one sample in a study of blood T cells in healthy people across ages. TCRdb re-called the 5' RACE reads through MiXCR, storing one row per CDR3 protein. The sample lists almost 1 million distinct CDR3 sequences; roughly 47% were seen once. Sequencing input: blood. These receptors originate from a woman aged 55-70 years in good health. Both conserved end residues are part of each CDR3. A D gene is named only where the DNA matches it firmly. Rows may omit the clone size; those that give it use once, few, many or a size class.

J: TRBJ2-1; V: TRBV11-1; size: .; D: .; DNA: TGTGCCAGCAGCTTAACCCAAGAGGACAATGAGCAGTTCTTC; CDR3: CASSLTQEDNEQFF
J: TRBJ2-1; V: TRBV20-1; size: .; D: .; DNA: TGCAGTGGAATTGGGTCCTACAATGAGCAGTTCTTC; CDR3: CSGIGSYNEQFF
J: TRBJ2-7; V: TRBV20-1; size: few; D: TRBD1; DNA: TGCAGTGCTAGTCTTATTCCGGGACAGGGGGCAGGCTACGAGCAGTACTTC; CDR3: CSASLIPGQGAGYEQYF
J: TRBJ2-5; V: TRBV20-1; size: .; D: TRBD2; DNA: TGCAGTGGCAGACCCGGGACTAGTAATAGAAATGAGCAGTACTTC; CDR3: CSGRPGTSNRNEQYF
J: TRBJ2-7; V: TRBV20-1; size: once; D: .; DNA: TGCAGTTCCGAAGTGTTATACGAGCAGTACTTC; CDR3: CSSEVLYEQYF
J: TRBJ1-5; V: TRBV28; size: few; D: TRBD1; DNA: TGTGCCAGCAGTTTAGCCGGGACAGGGAATCAGCCCCAGCATTTT; CDR3: CASSLAGTGNQPQHF
J: TRBJ2-4; V: TRBV7-6; size: .; D: TRBD2; DNA: TGTGCCAGCAGCAGACTAGCGGGCGCCGGGATAGCCAAAAACATTCAGTACTTC; CDR3: CASSRLAGAGIAKNIQYF
J: TRBJ1-1; V: TRBV5-1; size: few; D: .; DNA: TGCGCCAGCAAGAAGACCCTATCCACAGGGACTGAAGCTTTCTTT; CDR3: CASKKTLSTGTEAFF
J: TRBJ2-5; V: TRBV14; size: .; D: .; DNA: TGTGCCAGCAGCCGGTCCTACCAAGAGACCCAGTACTTC; CDR3: CASSRSYQETQYF
J: TRBJ1-2; V: TRBV12-3/TRBV12-4; size: many; D: TRBD1; DNA: TGTGCCAGCAGTACGGGAACCGGGACAGTATATGGCTACACCTTC; CDR3: CASSTGTGTVYGYTF
J: TRBJ1-2; V: TRBV7-9; size: .; D: .; DNA: TGTGCCAGCAGCTCCGCACAGGGCCGCTATGGCTACACCTTC; CDR3: CASSSAQGRYGYTF
J: TRBJ2-3; V: TRBV3-1; size: .; D: .; DNA: TGTGCCAGCAGCCAGAGAGCTAGGGACACAGATACGCAGTATTTT; CDR3: CASSQRARDTDTQYF
J: TRBJ2-7; V: TRBV7-2; size: .; D: .; DNA: TGTGCCAGCAGCTTAGGTACCCCGCTAGCCGTTTACGAGCAGTACTTC; CDR3: CASSLGTPLAVYEQYF
J: TRBJ2-3; V: TRBV15; size: .; D: .; DNA: TGTGCCACCAGCAGAGGGGCTGGGACGAGCGCCTTGGATACGCAGTATTTT; CDR3: CATSRGAGTSALDTQYF
J: TRBJ2-7; V: TRBV4-1; size: .; D: .; DNA: TGCGCCAGCAGCCAACCGCGGGCAGGCGGGCGGTACGAGCAGTACTTC; CDR3: CASSQPRAGGRYEQYF
J: TRBJ2-2; V: TRBV20-1; size: once; D: .; DNA: TGCAGTGCTAGAGATCGACTGCTCACCGGGGAGCTGTTTTTT; CDR3: CSARDRLLTGELFF
J: TRBJ1-2; V: TRBV27; size: .; D: .; DNA: TGTGCCAGCAGTCGAATGTCCCGTGACTATGGCTACACCTTC; CDR3: CASSRMSRDYGYTF
J: TRBJ2-5; V: TRBV29-1; size: .; D: .; DNA: TGCAGCGTTGATGTTAACCAAGAGACCCAGTACTTC; CDR3: CSVDVNQETQYF
J: TRBJ2-7; V: TRBV15; size: .; D: .; DNA: TGTGCCACCAGCAAGGGACTCCCGATGACCTACAATGAGCAGTACTTC; CDR3: CATSKGLPMTYNEQYF
J: TRBJ2-3; V: TRBV7-6; size: few; D: TRBD1; DNA: TGTGCCAGCAGTCCAGGGGGAAAATCAGATACGCAGTATTTT; CDR3: CASSPGGKSDTQYF
J: TRBJ2-3; V: TRBV5-1; size: .; D: .; DNA: TGCGCCAGCAGCGTGGCGGTAGCGACCGATACGCAGTATTTT; CDR3: CASSVAVATDTQYF
J: TRBJ2-3; V: TRBV5-1; size: .; D: TRBD2; DNA: TGCGCCAGCAGCCCAGGGGAGTTAGCGGGAGGCTTCACAGATACGCAGTATTTT; CDR3: CASSPGELAGGFTDTQYF
J: TRBJ2-7; V: TRBV11-2; size: .; D: .; DNA: TGTGCCAGCAGCTTAGATCCCCAACTTTACGAGCAGTACTTC; CDR3: CASSLDPQLYEQYF
J: TRBJ2-7; V: TRBV7-6; size: .; D: TRBD2; DNA: TGTGCCAGCAGCCCCGCTCGCGGGAGCTTCTACGAGCAGTACTTC; CDR3: CASSPARGSFYEQYF
J: TRBJ2-3; V: TRBV6-2/TRBV6-3; size: .; D: TRBD2; DNA: TGTGCCATCCGGGGGGGCCGGACAGACACAGATACGCGGTATTTT; CDR3: CAIRGGRTDTDTRYF
J: TRBJ2-5; V: TRBV20-1; size: .; D: .; DNA: TGCAGTGCGGAAAGGGCTAGCGCTACATATGAGCAGTACTTC; CDR3: CSAERASATYEQYF
J: TRBJ2-7; V: TRBV6-1; size: few; D: .; DNA: TGTGCCAGCAGTGAAGTCCCGGGGTTCTCCTACGAGCAGTACTTC; CDR3: CASSEVPGFSYEQYF
J: TRBJ2-1; V: TRBV4-1; size: .; D: TRBD2; DNA: TGCGCCAGCAGCCAAGAGTCTAGCGGGGGTCGGGAGCAGTTCTTC; CDR3: CASSQESSGGREQFF
J: TRBJ2-1; V: TRBV7-2; size: .; D: TRBD2; DNA: TGTGCCAGCACGCGACTAGCGGGAGTCAATGAGCAGTTCTTC; CDR3: CASTRLAGVNEQFF
J: TRBJ1-5; V: TRBV2; size: .; D: TRBD1; DNA: TGTGCCAGCAGTAGGGACAGACAGAATCAGCCCCAGCATTTT; CDR3: CASSRDRQNQPQHF
J: TRBJ2-5; V: TRBV7-9; size: many; D: .; DNA: TGTGCCAGCAGCCCCCCGTTCCGCTCCGGGGAGACCCAGTACTTC; CDR3: CASSPPFRSGETQYF
J: TRBJ2-3; V: TRBV25-1; size: once; D: TRBD2; DNA: TGTGCCAGCAGTGCAACTACTAGCGGGAGATCAGATACGCAGTATTTT; CDR3: CASSATTSGRSDTQYF